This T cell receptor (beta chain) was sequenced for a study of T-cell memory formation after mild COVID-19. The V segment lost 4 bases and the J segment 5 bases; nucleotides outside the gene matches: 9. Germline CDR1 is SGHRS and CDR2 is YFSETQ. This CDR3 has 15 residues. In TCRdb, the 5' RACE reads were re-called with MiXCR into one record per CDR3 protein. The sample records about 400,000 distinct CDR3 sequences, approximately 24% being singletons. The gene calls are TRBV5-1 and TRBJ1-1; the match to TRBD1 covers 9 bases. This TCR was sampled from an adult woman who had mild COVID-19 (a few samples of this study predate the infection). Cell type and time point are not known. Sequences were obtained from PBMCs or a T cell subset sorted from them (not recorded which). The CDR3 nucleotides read TGCGCCAGCAGCAACTCGACAGGGGGAAGGACTGAAGCTTTCTTT. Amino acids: CASSNSTGGRTEAFF.